The 27 T cell receptor beta chains listed next were all sequenced from one sample in a study of regulatory T cells in long-lasting Graves disease. Assembly of TCR beta libraries relied on iRepertoire HTBI primers together with Arm-PCR of CDR3 regions. In TCRdb, the multiplex PCR reads were re-called with MiXCR into one record per CDR3 protein. The sample records hundreds of thousands of distinct CDR3 sequences, approximately 16% being singletons. Time point indicated: newly diagnosed GD, antithyroid drugs for less than 3 months. PBMCs provided the RNA from which the TCR library was made. The sample also formed part of further work on T cells in Graves' hyperthyroidism and ophthalmopathy.

Sequences were derived from peripheral blood mononuclear cells (PBMCs), sampled at new diagnosis, from a patient treated with antithyroid drugs. The receptors were gathered from a woman aged 40 to 65 with Graves disease.

The chain employs TRBV12-3 or TRBV12-4 and TRBJ2-5; the match to TRBD2 covers 9 bases. The CDR3 is 16 residues long. Unmatched junction bases numbered 7, after V lost 4 bases and J lost 1 base. For the CDR3, the DNA is TGTGCCAGCAGTTCTAGCGGGGAGGTTAGCCAAGAGACCCAGTACTTC. Its protein product is CASSSSGEVSQETQYF.

The chain joins TRBV4-1 to TRBJ1-1, with D unresolved. The CDR3 sequence is 15 residues long. V was trimmed by 0 bases and J by 3 bases, leaving 11 bases between them. Germline lookup yields CDR1 MGHRA and CDR2 YSYEKL. CDR3: CASSQDGRWDTEAFF. The DNA for the CDR3 is TGCGCCAGCAGCCAAGATGGAAGGTGGGACACTGAAGCTTTCTTT.

This clonotype was seen many times. The germline gene is not matched at one end of the junction; a read error may be the cause. The gene calls are TRBV12-3 or TRBV12-4 and TRBJ1-3; no reliable D call. This CDR3 region has 14 residues. CDR3 loop: CASSFGVSGNTIYF. CDR3 coding DNA: TGCGCCAGCAGCTTCGGGGTCTCTGGAAACACCATATATTTT.

The chain recombines TRBV18 with TRBJ1-1; D may be TRBD1 (5 bases). CDR3 size: 14 residues. The germline V gene has CDR1 KGHSH and CDR2 LQKENI. V shed 1 base and J shed 7 bases, with 13 bases lying between them. This CDR3 reads CASSPQDSPFEAFF. The CDR3 DNA follows: TGTGCCAGCTCACCACAAGACAGCCCTTTTGAAGCTTTCTTT.

The table lists this clonotype with many counts. This rearrangement joins TRBV12-3 or TRBV12-4 to TRBJ1-1, with a possible D match to TRBD1 (6 bases). The ends were cut back, 4 bases at V and 1 base at J, with 10 bases in the middle. The CDR3 loop spans 14 amino acids. The CDR3: CASSSGDKNTEAFF. The DNA for the CDR3 is TGTGCCAGCAGTTCGGGGGACAAGAACACTGAAGCTTTCTTT.

This clonotype was detected only a few times. This chain connects TRBV28 to TRBJ2-7; TRBD2 is a possible D gene (6 bases). V lost 7 bases, J lost 1 base, and 11 bases lay in between. The CDR3 spans 13 residues. Germline V lookup: CDR1 MDHEN, CDR2 SYDVKM. The CDR3 loop is CASKGTLSYEQYF. The CDR3 bases are TGTGCCAGCAAAGGGACTTTATCCTACGAGCAGTACTTC.

This clonotype has at least ten counts. The V call is TRBV3-1, the J call TRBJ2-3; maybe TRBD2 (5 bases). Germline CDR1 is LGHDT and CDR2 is YNNKEL (reference sequence). CDR3 size: 13 residues. The V end was cut by 5 bases, the J end by 5 bases, with 11 bases between. The CDR3 nucleotides are TGTGCCAGCAGCTACCTCAGCGGAGATACGCAGTATTTT. Translating it yields CASSYLSGDTQYF.

This clonotype was observed many times. The CDR3: CASSFEQGSNQPQHF. CDR3 nucleotide sequence: TGTGCCAGCAGCTTCGAGCAGGGTAGCAATCAGCCCCAGCATTTT. This rearrangement joins TRBV5-8 to TRBJ1-5; tentative D call: TRBD1 (5 bases). The CDR3 has 15 amino acids. Germline-derived CDR1 and CDR2 are SGHTS and YDEGEE. Trimming cost V 2 bases and J 0 bases, with 9 bases left between them.

This clonotype was found many times. At one boundary the junction diverges from the germline segment, which might be a read error. CDR3 loop: CSARGQGAFQPQHF. The CDR3 DNA is TGCAGTGCCAGAGGACAGGGGGCATTTCAGCCCCAGCATTTT. The V and J genes are TRBV20-1 and TRBJ1-5, with 11 bases identical to TRBD1. Germline loops: CDR1 DFQATT, CDR2 SNEGSKA (reference sequence). CDR3 size: 14 residues.

This clonotype has a count of ten or more. This chain links TRBV12-3 or TRBV12-4 with TRBJ2-5, with 7 bases aligning to TRBD2. The CDR3 totals 16 residues. J lost 1 base, V lost 3 bases, and 8 bases had no gene match. The CDR3 DNA reads TGTGCCAGCAGTTTGGGCGGGGGAAGAGGCCAAGAGACCCAGTACTTC. Protein sequence: CASSLGGGRGQETQYF.

This clonotype was seen at least ten times. The rearrangement links TRBV28 to TRBJ1-1, with 7 nucleotides matching TRBD1. J gave up 8 bases and V 3 bases, and 6 bases lay outside the gene matches. CDR1 is MDHEN and CDR2 is SYDVKM in the germline V gene. The CDR3 contains 13 residues. The CDR3 here is CASSFEGAQEAFF. The CDR3, as DNA: TGTGCCAGCAGTTTCGAGGGGGCGCAGGAAGCTTTCTTT.

Only a few counts were recorded for this clonotype. This chain connects TRBV27 to TRBJ1-6; D remains ambiguous. CDR1 and CDR2 from the germline V gene are MNHEY and SMNVEV (reference sequence). This CDR3 spans 16 amino acids. Trimming shortened V by 10 bases and J by 2 bases, and 18 bases separated the two germline ends. CDR3 bases: TGTGCCACCCAGAGTGGGGAGTCCCCCTATAATTCACCCCTCCACTTT. Translated, it gives CATQSGESPYNSPLHF.

The chain joins TRBV20-1 to TRBJ2-2, with 11 bases aligning to TRBD2. Unmatched junction bases numbered 1, after V lost 0 bases and J lost 4 bases. This CDR3 has 15 residues. Germline-derived CDR1 and CDR2 are DFQATT and SNEGSKA (reference sequence). CDR3 residues: CSARDSGGGTGELFF. DNA for the CDR3: TGCAGTGCTAGAGATAGCGGGGGGGGCACCGGGGAGCTGTTTTTT.

This clonotype was counted between two and nine times. J is TRBJ1-1 and V is TRBV9, with 8 bases matching TRBD1. Germline CDR1 is SGDLS and CDR2 is YYNGEE. The junction had 9 bases not matched to a gene; V was cut back by 2 bases and J by 6 bases. This CDR3 region has 15 residues. The CDR3 DNA follows: TGTGCCAGCAGCGTCCTACAGGGGGGCGGATCTGAAGCTTTCTTT. Protein product: CASSVLQGGGSEAFF.

This clonotype was found many times. V is TRBV7-9 and J is TRBJ1-1; D gene ambiguous. The CDR3 contains 12 residues. Trimming took 1 base from V and 9 from J, leaving 9 bases between them. Germline V lookup: CDR1 SEHNR, CDR2 FQNEAQ (reference sequence). The DNA for the CDR3 is TGTGCCAGCAGCTTAGACGACCGTCAAGCTTTCTTT. It codes for CASSLDDRQAFF.

This clonotype has a count of ten or more. This CDR3 is CASSYLPESSYEQYF. The CDR3 DNA reads TGTGCCAGCAGTTACTTGCCGGAGAGCTCCTACGAGCAGTACTTC. The rearrangement links TRBV6-5 to TRBJ2-7; D is unclear. V lost 1 base and J lost 0, with 10 bases in between. Germline V gives CDR1 MNHEY, CDR2 SVGAGI. CDR3 length: 15 amino acids.

This clonotype appeared many times. The V gene is TRBV6-2 or TRBV6-3, the J gene TRBJ1-1; 9 bases agree with TRBD1. Germline assignment: CDR1 MNHEY and CDR2 SVGEGT. Trimming removed 2 bases from V and 2 bases from J; junction bases left unmatched: 3. This CDR3 is built from 15 residues. The CDR3 reads CASSYTGQGNTEAFF. CDR3 DNA sequence: TGTGCCAGCAGTTACACGGGACAGGGAAACACTGAAGCTTTCTTT.

In this sample, this clonotype turned up many times. The genes are TRBV6-1 and TRBJ1-5, with D perhaps matching TRBD1 (5 bases). CDR1 MNHNS and CDR2 SASEGT come from the germline V gene. The length of the CDR3 is 14 residues. Trimming pared 10 bases from V and 0 bases from J, leaving 13 bases between. In DNA, the CDR3 is TGTGCCACCGGGGGGGGGGATAGCAATCAGCCCCAGCATTTT. Residues: CATGGGDSNQPQHF.

There are many counts of this clonotype. The chain links TRBV2 to TRBJ2-7; 8 bases agree with TRBD1. The CDR3 spans 13 residues. The germline V gene encodes CDR1 SNHLY and CDR2 FYNNEI. Unmatched junction bases numbered 9, after V lost 3 bases and J lost 11 bases. CDR3 DNA sequence: TGTGCCAGCAGTGAGGACAGGGCTCCTGGGAAGTACTTC. Translating it yields CASSEDRAPGKYF.

In its sample, this clonotype was seen a few times. The rearrangement uses TRBV4-1 and TRBJ2-1; 10 positions match TRBD1. CDR1 and CDR2 from the germline V gene are MGHRA and YSYEKL. The CDR3 runs to 16 residues. V shed 3 bases, J shed 6 bases, and the junction held 8 bases outside the gene matches. The CDR3 bases are TGCGCCAGCAGCCATCTCCCGGGACAGGGGTTCAATGAGCAGTTCTTC. This encodes CASSHLPGQGFNEQFF.

CDR3 DNA sequence: TGTGCCGGTCGCCCCGGGACGGGTTTGTACGAGCAGTACTTC. Its translation is CAGRPGTGLYEQYF. The gene calls are TRBV6-1 and TRBJ2-7; the D call may be TRBD1 or TRBD2 (5 bases each). Germline V lookup: CDR1 MNHNS, CDR2 SASEGT. V was trimmed by 11 bases and J by 4 bases, leaving 21 bases between them. The CDR3 is 14 amino acids.

This clonotype was seen more than once but under ten times. This chain uses TRBV28 with TRBJ2-1; D might be TRBD1 (6 bases). V was shortened by 4 bases and J by 3 bases, with 16 bases between the two germline ends. The CDR3 length is 16 residues. CDR1 and CDR2 from the germline V gene are MDHEN and SYDVKM. CDR3 nucleotides: TGTGCCAGCAGTTCGTTGGCCAGGGGTAACTACAATGAGCAGTTCTTC. Amino acid sequence: CASSSLARGNYNEQFF. Full variable domain (outside the CDR3, taken from reference TRBV28 and TRBJ2-1): DVKVTQSSRYLVKRTGEKVFLECVQDMDHENMFWYRQDPGLGLRLIYFSYDVKMKEKGDIPEGYSVSREKKERFSLILESASTNQTSMYLCASSSLARGNYNEQFFGPGTRLTVL.

This chain links TRBV29-1 with TRBJ1-1; 7 bases map to TRBD1. J gave up 10 bases and V 0 bases, and 5 bases lay outside the gene matches. Germline CDR1 is SQVTM and CDR2 is ANQGSEA. The CDR3 is 12 amino acids. The CDR3 region is CSVEDQGGRAFF. In DNA, the CDR3 is TGCAGCGTTGAAGACCAGGGGGGTCGAGCTTTCTTT.

This clonotype appeared a few times. The chain is built from TRBV2 and TRBJ2-2; 9 bases line up with TRBD1. V gave up 8 bases and J gave up 5 bases; unmatched junction bases: 9. Germline CDR1 and CDR2: SNHLY and FYNNEI. The CDR3 contains 15 residues. CDR3 coding DNA: TGTGCCAGCGGGAAAAGGACAGGGGAAACCGGGGAGCTGTTTTTT. This codes for CASGKRTGETGELFF.

This clonotype occurred many times. The chain employs TRBV11-2 and TRBJ2-3; perhaps D is TRBD1 or TRBD2 (5 bases each). Germline values: CDR1 SGHAT, CDR2 FQNNGV. The CDR3 sequence is 16 residues long. V was shortened by 5 bases and J by 0 bases, with 15 bases between the two germline ends. CDR3 amino acids: CASSRGRVFSTDTQYF. In DNA form, the CDR3 reads TGTGCCAGCAGCCGGGGCAGAGTATTTAGCACAGATACGCAGTATTTT.

This clonotype was counted ten times or more. J is TRBJ2-1 and V is TRBV3-1; TRBD1 agrees at 8 bases. CDR3 length: 14 amino acids. The V segment lost 4 bases and the J segment 2 bases; nucleotides outside the gene matches: 1. Germline V gene data show CDR1 as LGHDT and CDR2 as YNNKEL (reference sequence). The CDR3 protein is CASSRQGTYNEQFF. CDR3 in DNA: TGTGCCAGCAGCCGACAGGGGACCTACAATGAGCAGTTCTTC.

This clonotype was picked up a small number of times. The germline gene is not matched at one end of the junction; a read error may be the cause. V and J are TRBV12-3 or TRBV12-4 and TRBJ2-1, with D possibly being TRBD1 or TRBD2 (5 bases each). The CDR3 is 17 amino acids. The CDR3 spells CASSFGATASSYNEQLF. The CDR3 nucleotides read TGTGCCAGCAGTTTTGGGGCGACGGCTAGCTCCTACAATGAGCAGCTCTTC.